This T cell receptor (beta chain) was observed in a study of monozygotic twins with inflammatory bowel disease. Note on this clonotype: Its antigen is undetermined.

Using eight separate reactions per sample, the authors generated cDNA. TCRdb re-called the 5' RACE reads and shows each CDR3 protein once, DNA omitted. This sample's table has about 440,000 distinct CDR3 sequences. Broader study findings: The authors could not tell different T cell subtypes apart.

The sequence was collected from a human donor with ulcerative colitis or Crohn's disease, or a healthy co-twin of an affected twin (not recorded which). Sequenced input: blood.

The CDR3 loop reads CASSRRGAGVQETQYF. The chain recombines TRBV7-9 with TRBJ2-5; there is no DNA to check the TCRdb D call of TRBD1. The CDR3 contains 16 residues. Germline V gene lookup returns CDR1 SEHNR and CDR2 FQNEAQ (reference sequence).